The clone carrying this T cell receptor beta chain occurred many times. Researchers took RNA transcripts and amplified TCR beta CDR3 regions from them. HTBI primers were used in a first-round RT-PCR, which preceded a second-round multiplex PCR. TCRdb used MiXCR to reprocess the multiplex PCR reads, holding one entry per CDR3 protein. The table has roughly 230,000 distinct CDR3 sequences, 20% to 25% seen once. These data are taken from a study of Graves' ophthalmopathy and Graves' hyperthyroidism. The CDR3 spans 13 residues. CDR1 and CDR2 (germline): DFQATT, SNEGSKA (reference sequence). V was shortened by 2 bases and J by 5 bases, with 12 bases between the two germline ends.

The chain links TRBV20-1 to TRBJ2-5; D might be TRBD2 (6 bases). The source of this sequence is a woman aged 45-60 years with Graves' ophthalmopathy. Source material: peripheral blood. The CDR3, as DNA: TGCAGTGCTAGATTTTTAGGGAGGGAGACCCAGTACTTC. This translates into CSARFLGRETQYF.